Below are 14 T cell receptor beta chains sequenced from a single sample in a study of tumor-infiltrating lymphocytes in primary liver carcinoma. The template, 450 to 650 ng total RNA, yielded TCR beta cDNA made with a constant-region primer. Construction of TCR beta libraries relied on three successive nested multiplex PCR rounds employing slightly modified ARM-PCR. TRBV1-TRBV30 forward primers paired with a C-beta reverse primer drove the first two PCR rounds, 10 cycles each. TCRdb reprocessed the multiplex PCR reads via MiXCR and lists one record per CDR3 protein. The sample has 300,000 to 350,000 distinct CDR3 sequences, roughly 61% seen once. The study extracted blood RNA from unsorted whole blood and also extracted germline DNA. Sample: peripheral blood. Receptors were obtained from a man in his forties with primary liver carcinoma and hepatitis B virus infection.

Remarks on this clonotype: One end of the junction is discordant with germline, which a read error may explain. The rearrangement joins TRBV11-3 to TRBJ2-3; tentatively, D is TRBD1 (6 bases). Germline CDR1 reads SGHNT; CDR2 reads YENEEA. This CDR3 region has 13 residues. The CDR3 DNA reads as TGTGCCAGCAGTCGACAGGTGTGGGATACGCGGTATTTT. Its translation is CASSRQVWDTRYF.

This rearrangement joins TRBV11-2 to TRBJ2-3, with TRBD2 matching over 7 bases. Germline loops: CDR1 SGHAT, CDR2 FQNNGV. There are 17 residues in the CDR3. V was pared by 3 bases and J by 5 bases, with 14 bases of the junction left unmatched. CDR3 nucleotide sequence: TGTGCCAGCAGCTTCAAGGGACTATCGGGACCCCAAGATACGCAGTATTTT. It translates to CASSFKGLSGPQDTQYF.

CDR3 loop: CASSFTGDYEQYF. In DNA form, the CDR3 reads TGCGCCAGCAGCTTCACGGGGGACTACGAGCAGTACTTC. The rearrangement joins TRBV5-1 to TRBJ2-7, with a tentative D call TRBD2 (6 bases). V was cut by 2 bases and J by 3 bases, with 9 bases left in between. The V gene's germline CDR1 is SGHRS and CDR2 YFSETQ. The CDR3 sequence is 13 residues long.

A note on this clonotype: The CDR3 does not close with the conserved phenylalanine or tryptophan, likely indicating a read error. This chain joins TRBV11-2 and TRBJ2-6; D possibly uses TRBD1 or TRBD2 (5 bases each). The length of the CDR3 is 15 residues. Per the germline V gene, CDR1 is SGHAT and CDR2 is FQNNGV. The CDR3 region has the DNA TGTGCCAGCAGCTTAGACGGGGATGGGGCCAAAGTCCTGACTCTC. Translation: CASSLDGDGAKVLTL.

V and J are TRBV6-6 and TRBJ2-7; maybe TRBD1 (6 bases). The germline V gene encodes CDR1 MNHNY and CDR2 SVGAGI (reference sequence). The CDR3 runs to 14 residues. Trimming removed 9 bases at V and 4 bases at J, with 19 bases between. In nucleotides, the CDR3 is TGTGCCAGTTATATCAGGACAGACAAATACGAGCAGTACTTC. Protein: CASYIRTDKYEQYF.

This clonotype has a handful of counts. Just one base apart from a much larger clone, this may be a read error. The genes are TRBV4-1 and TRBJ2-5, with 11 bases fitting TRBD2. Germline lookup yields CDR1 MGHRA and CDR2 YSYEKL. The CDR3 spans 18 residues. In DNA form, the CDR3 reads TGCGCCAGCGGCCAAGAGACTCTAGCGGGAGGATACCAAGAGACCCAGTACTTC. Amino acid sequence: CASGQETLAGGYQETQYF.

In this sample, this clonotype turned up once. Its ends do not fully match the called genes, so a read error is possible. V usage is TRBV11-3 and J usage is TRBJ1-1, with D unresolved. Germline assignment: CDR1 SGHNT and CDR2 YENEEA. The CDR3 is 12 residues long. The CDR3 sequence is CASSSDTTEASF. The CDR3 bases are TGTGCCAGCAGCTCCGACACGACTGAAGCCTCCTTT.

In regard to this clonotype: The junction departs from germline at one end; a sequencing error may be responsible. The chain carries TRBV6-1 and TRBJ2-1; D may be TRBD2 (5 bases). The CDR3 covers 15 residues. Per the germline V gene, CDR1 is MNHNS and CDR2 is SASEGT. CDR3 sequence: CASSGSTFTGNEQSF. In DNA, the CDR3 is TGTGCCAGCAGTGGATCAACCTTTACGGGGAATGAGCAGTCCTTC.

The CDR3 nucleotides are TGTGCCAGCACTGGGCAGCCCAATTCACCCCTCCACTTT. It yields the protein CASTGQPNSPLHF. This chain joins TRBV2 and TRBJ1-6; D ambiguous. Germline loops: CDR1 SNHLY, CDR2 FYNNEI. Trimming took 7 bases from V and 7 from J, leaving 11 bases between them. The CDR3 is 13 amino acids.

Details on this clonotype: This sequence may be a read error, since a much larger clone differs from it by one base. The chain couples TRBV10-3 to TRBJ1-1, with D uncertain. The CDR3 is 13 amino acids. CDR1 ENHRY and CDR2 SYGVKD come from the germline V gene. CDR3 nucleotide sequence: TGTGCCATCACCGAGAAACCCGGCACTGAAACTTTCTTT. It yields the protein CAITEKPGTETFF.

On this clonotype: A much larger clone lies one base from this, so it may be a read error. V is TRBV4-1 and J is TRBJ1-2, with D possibly TRBD1 on 5 matching bases. From germline, CDR1 is MGHRA and CDR2 YSYEKL. The length of the CDR3 is 15 residues. CDR3 coding DNA: TGCACCAGCAGCCAACGGGACGGAGGCCCCTATGGCTACACCTTC. Protein product: CTSSQRDGGPYGYTF.

Regarding this clonotype: A much larger clonotype is one base distant, so this may be a read error. The CDR3 sequence: CASRSDQGSQPQHF. The CDR3 DNA is TGTGCCAGCAGATCCGACCAGGGAAGTCAGCCCCAGCATTTT. The chain carries TRBV6-1 and TRBJ1-5; a weak D match, TRBD1 (5 bases). Between the trimmed V and J ends, which lost 6 bases and 6 bases, there was a span of 15 bases. Per germline, CDR1 MNHNS and CDR2 SASEGT. This CDR3 has 14 amino acids.

The chain couples TRBV10-3 to TRBJ1-1; TRBD1 agrees at 7 bases. The germline V gene has CDR1 ENHRY and CDR2 SYGVKD. The CDR3 has 14 amino acids. V gave up 8 bases and J gave up 5 bases; unmatched junction bases: 11. In DNA, the CDR3 is TGTGCCATCGCTTCCCGACAGGGCGGAACTGAAGCTTTCTTT. Translation gives CAIASRQGGTEAFF.

Many counts were recorded for this clonotype. V is TRBV10-3 and J is TRBJ2-2, with 11 bases that match TRBD2. V shed 7 bases, J shed 0 bases, and the junction held 4 bases outside the gene matches. This CDR3 contains 16 residues. Germline CDR1 is ENHRY and CDR2 is SYGVKD. The CDR3 nucleotides are TGTGCCATCAAACGGACTAGCGGGTCGAACACCGGGGAGCTGTTTTTT. Protein sequence: CAIKRTSGSNTGELFF.